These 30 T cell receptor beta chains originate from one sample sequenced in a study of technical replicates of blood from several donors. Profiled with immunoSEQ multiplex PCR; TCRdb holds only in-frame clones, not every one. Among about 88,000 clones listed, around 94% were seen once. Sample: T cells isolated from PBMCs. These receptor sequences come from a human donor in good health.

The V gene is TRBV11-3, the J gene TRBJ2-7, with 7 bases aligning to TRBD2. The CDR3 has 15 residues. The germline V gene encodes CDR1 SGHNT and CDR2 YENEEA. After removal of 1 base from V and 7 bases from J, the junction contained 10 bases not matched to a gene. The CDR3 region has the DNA TGTGCCAGCAGCTTAGTAGTGGGAGGGCCATGTGAGCAGTACTTC. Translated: CASSLVVGGPCEQYF.

The CDR3 loop reads CASSFGLQETQYF. In nucleotides, the CDR3 is TGTGCCAGCTCCTTTGGGCTTCAAGAGACCCAGTACTTC. V is TRBV7-6 and J is TRBJ2-5; unclear D gene. The germline CDR1 and CDR2 sequences are SGHVS and FNYEAQ. The CDR3 has 13 amino acids. V gave up 8 bases and J gave up 2 bases, with 12 bases separating them.

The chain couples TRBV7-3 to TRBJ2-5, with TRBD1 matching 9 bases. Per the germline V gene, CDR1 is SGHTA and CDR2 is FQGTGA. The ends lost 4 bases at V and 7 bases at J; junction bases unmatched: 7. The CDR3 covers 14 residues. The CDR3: CASSSPGQGPTQYF. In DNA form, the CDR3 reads TGTGCCAGCAGCTCTCCGGGACAGGGTCCGACCCAGTACTTC.

The CDR3 DNA sequence: TGTGCCAGCAGCCCTTGGGAGCGGGGGAACACCTACGAGCAGTACTTC. Translation gives CASSPWERGNTYEQYF. The V and J genes are TRBV11-3 and TRBJ2-7; TRBD2 agrees at 8 bases. V shed 5 bases and J 2 bases; nucleotides not matched to a gene: 11. Per germline, CDR1 SGHNT and CDR2 YENEEA. CDR3 length: 16 residues.

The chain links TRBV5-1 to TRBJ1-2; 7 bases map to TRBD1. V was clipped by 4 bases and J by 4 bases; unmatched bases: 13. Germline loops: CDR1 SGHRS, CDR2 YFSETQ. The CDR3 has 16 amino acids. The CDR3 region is CASSLGPTGQSYGYTF. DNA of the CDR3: TGCGCCAGCAGCCTGGGACCCACGGGACAGTCCTATGGCTACACCTTC.

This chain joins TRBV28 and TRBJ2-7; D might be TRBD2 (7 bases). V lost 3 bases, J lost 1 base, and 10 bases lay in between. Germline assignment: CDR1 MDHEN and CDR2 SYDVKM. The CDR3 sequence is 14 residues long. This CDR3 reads CASSLRGLSYEQYF. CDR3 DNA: TGTGCCAGCAGTTTGCGGGGGCTATCCTACGAGCAGTACTTC.

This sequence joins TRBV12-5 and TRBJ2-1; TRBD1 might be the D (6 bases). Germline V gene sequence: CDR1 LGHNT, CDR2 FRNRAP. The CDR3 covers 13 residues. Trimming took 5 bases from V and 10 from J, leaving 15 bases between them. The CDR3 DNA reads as TGTGCTAGTGGTATAGGGGGATCGGGGGAGCAGTTCTTC. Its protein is CASGIGGSGEQFF.

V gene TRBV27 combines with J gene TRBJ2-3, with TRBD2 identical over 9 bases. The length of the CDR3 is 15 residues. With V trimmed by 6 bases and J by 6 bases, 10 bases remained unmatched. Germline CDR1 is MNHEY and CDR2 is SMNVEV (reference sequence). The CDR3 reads CASSQGASGADTQYF. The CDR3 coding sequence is TGTGCCAGCAGCCAAGGGGCTAGCGGGGCCGATACGCAGTATTTT.

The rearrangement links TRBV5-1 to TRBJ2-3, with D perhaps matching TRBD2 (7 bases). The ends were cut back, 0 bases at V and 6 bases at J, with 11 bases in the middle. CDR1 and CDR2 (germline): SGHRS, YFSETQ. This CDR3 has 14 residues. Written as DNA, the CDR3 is TGCGCCAGCAGCTTGGAAGGGGGGGAGGATACGCAGTATTTT. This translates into CASSLEGGEDTQYF.

The CDR3 is CASSFGSLYTEAFF. The CDR3 DNA follows: TGTGCCAGCAGTTTCGGGTCCTTGTACACTGAAGCTTTCTTT. This sequence joins TRBV28 and TRBJ1-1; D unresolved. Trimming left V 3 bases short and J 3 bases short, with 11 bases between. CDR1 MDHEN and CDR2 SYDVKM come from the germline V gene. The CDR3 is 14 residues long.

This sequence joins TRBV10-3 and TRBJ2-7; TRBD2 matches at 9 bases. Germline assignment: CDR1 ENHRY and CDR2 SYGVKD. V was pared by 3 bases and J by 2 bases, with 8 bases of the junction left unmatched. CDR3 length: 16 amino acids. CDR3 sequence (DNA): TGTGCCATCAGTGAACCGACTAGCGGAATCGCCTACGAGCAGTACTTC. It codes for CAISEPTSGIAYEQYF.

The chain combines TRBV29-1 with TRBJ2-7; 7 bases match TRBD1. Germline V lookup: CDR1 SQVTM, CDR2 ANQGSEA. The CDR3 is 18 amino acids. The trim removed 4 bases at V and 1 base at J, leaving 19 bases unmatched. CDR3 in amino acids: CSVGTFHKIGTASYEQYF. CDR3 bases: TGCAGCGTTGGGACTTTTCACAAGATAGGGACAGCTTCCTACGAGCAGTACTTC.

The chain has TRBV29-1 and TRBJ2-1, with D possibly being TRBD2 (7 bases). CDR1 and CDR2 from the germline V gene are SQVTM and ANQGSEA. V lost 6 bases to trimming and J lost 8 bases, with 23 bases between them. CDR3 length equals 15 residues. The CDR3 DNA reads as TGCAGCGTGCGCCTCGGGGGGCGTAAGTTCCATGAGCAGTTCTTC. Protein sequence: CSVRLGGRKFHEQFF.

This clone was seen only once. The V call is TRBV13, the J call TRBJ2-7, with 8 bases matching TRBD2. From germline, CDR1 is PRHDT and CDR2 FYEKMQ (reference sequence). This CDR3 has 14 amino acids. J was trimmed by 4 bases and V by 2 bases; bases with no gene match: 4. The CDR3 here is CASSLLAGDYEQYF. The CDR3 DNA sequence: TGTGCCAGCAGCTTACTAGCGGGTGATTACGAGCAGTACTTC.

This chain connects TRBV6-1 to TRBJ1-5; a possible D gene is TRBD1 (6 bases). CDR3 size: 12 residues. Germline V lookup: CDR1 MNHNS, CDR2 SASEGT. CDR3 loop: CVSEGGNQPQHF. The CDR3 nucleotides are TGTGTTTCAGAGGGGGGCAATCAGCCCCAGCATTTT.

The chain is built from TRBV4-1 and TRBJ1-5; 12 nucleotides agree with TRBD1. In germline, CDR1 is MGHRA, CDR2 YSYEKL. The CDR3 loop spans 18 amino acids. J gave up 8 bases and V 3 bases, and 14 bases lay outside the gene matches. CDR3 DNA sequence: TGCGCCAGCAGCCATCCATTGGAGGGACAGGGGGCTAAAAAGCCCCAGCATTTT. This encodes CASSHPLEGQGAKKPQHF.

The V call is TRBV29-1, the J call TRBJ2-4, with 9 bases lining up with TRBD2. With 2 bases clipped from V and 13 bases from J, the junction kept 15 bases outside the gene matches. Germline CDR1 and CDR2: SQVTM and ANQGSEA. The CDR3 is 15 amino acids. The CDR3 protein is CSVEYPSAGGPGQYF. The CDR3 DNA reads TGCAGCGTTGAATACCCATCAGCGGGAGGCCCAGGCCAGTACTTC.

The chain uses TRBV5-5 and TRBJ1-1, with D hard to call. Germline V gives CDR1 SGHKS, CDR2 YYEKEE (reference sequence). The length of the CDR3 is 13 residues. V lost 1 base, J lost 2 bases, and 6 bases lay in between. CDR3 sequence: CASSLTANTEAFF. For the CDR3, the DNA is TGTGCCAGCAGCTTGACAGCAAACACTGAAGCTTTCTTT.

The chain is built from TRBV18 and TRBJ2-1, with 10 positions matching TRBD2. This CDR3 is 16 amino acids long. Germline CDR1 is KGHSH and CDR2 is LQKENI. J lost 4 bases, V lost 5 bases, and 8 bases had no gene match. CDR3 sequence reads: CASSGLLAGEYNEQFF. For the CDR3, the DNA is TGTGCCAGCTCAGGGCTGCTAGCGGGAGAGTACAATGAGCAGTTCTTC.

CDR3 sequence reads: CASSSTGGFGSGNTIYF. CDR3 coding DNA: TGTGCCAGCTCATCGACAGGGGGCTTTGGCTCTGGAAACACCATATATTTT. This chain joins TRBV18 and TRBJ1-3; 10 nucleotides agree with TRBD1. The germline V gene encodes CDR1 KGHSH and CDR2 LQKENI. CDR3 length: 17 amino acids. J lost 0 bases, V lost 5 bases, and 7 bases had no gene match.

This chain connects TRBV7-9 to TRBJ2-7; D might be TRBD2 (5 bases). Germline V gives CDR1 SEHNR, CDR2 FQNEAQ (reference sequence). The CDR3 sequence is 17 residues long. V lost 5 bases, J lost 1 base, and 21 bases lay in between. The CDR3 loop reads CASSRFVSRGASYEQYF. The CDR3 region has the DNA TGTGCCAGCAGCCGTTTTGTGTCCCGGGGTGCGTCCTACGAGCAGTACTTC. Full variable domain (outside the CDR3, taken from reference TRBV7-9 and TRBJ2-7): DTGVSQNPRHKITKRGQNVTFRCDPISEHNRLYWYRQTLGQGPEFLTYFQNEAQLEKSRLLSDRFSAERPKGSFSTLEIQRTEQGDSAMYLCASSRFVSRGASYEQYFGPGTRLTVT.

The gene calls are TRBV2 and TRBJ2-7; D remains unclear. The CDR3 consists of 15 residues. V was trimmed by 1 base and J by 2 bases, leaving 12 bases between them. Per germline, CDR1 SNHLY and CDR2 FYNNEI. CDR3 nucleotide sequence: TGTGCCAGCAGTGAAGGACCCCCCACTACCTACGAGCAGTACTTC. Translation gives CASSEGPPTTYEQYF.

CDR3 protein: CASTLDPGYNYGYTF. CDR3 bases: TGTGCCAGCACCCTCGATCCGGGTTATAACTATGGCTACACCTTC. The chain carries TRBV28 and TRBJ1-2; D uncertain. The germline V and J ends were trimmed by 7 bases and 1 base, with 16 bases remaining between them. The germline V gene encodes CDR1 MDHEN and CDR2 SYDVKM. This CDR3 region has 15 residues.

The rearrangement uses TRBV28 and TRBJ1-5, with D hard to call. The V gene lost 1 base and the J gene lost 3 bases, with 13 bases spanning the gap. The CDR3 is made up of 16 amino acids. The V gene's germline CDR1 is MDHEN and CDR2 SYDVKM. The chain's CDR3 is CASSLFPQVHNQPQHF. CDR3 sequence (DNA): TGTGCCAGCAGTTTATTTCCCCAGGTCCACAATCAGCCCCAGCATTTT. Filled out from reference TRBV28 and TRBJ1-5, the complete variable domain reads DVKVTQSSRYLVKRTGEKVFLECVQDMDHENMFWYRQDPGLGLRLIYFSYDVKMKEKGDIPEGYSVSREKKERFSLILESASTNQTSMYLCASSLFPQVHNQPQHFGDGTRLSIL.

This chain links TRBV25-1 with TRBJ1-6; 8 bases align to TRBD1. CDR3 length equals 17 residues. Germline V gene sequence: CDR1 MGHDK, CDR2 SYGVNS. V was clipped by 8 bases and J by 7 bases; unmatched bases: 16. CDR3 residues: CASSNPRDPGGNSPLHF. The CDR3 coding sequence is TGTGCCAGCTCCAACCCCCGGGATCCAGGGGGCAATTCACCCCTCCACTTT.

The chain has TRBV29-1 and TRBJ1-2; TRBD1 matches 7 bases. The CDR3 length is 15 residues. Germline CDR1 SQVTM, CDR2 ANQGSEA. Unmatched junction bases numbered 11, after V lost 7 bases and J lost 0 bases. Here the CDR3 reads CSASQGTRSNYGYTF. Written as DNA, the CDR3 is TGCAGCGCTTCACAGGGGACGCGGTCTAACTATGGCTACACCTTC.

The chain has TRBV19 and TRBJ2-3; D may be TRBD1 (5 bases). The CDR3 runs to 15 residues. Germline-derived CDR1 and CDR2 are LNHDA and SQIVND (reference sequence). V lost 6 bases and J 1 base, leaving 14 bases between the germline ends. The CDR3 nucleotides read TGTGCCAGTAGCCTGACAGCCGAACGCACAGATACGCAGTATTTT. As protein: CASSLTAERTDTQYF.

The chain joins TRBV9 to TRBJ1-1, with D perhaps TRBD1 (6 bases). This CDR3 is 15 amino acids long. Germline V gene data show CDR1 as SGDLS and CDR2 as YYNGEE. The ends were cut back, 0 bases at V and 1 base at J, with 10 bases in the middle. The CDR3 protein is CASSVVKGENTEAFF. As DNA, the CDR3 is TGTGCCAGCAGCGTAGTTAAGGGGGAGAACACTGAAGCTTTCTTT. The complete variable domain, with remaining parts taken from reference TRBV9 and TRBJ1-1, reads DSGVTQTPKHLITATGQRVTLRCSPRSGDLSVYWYQQSLDQGLQFLIQYYNGEERAKGNILERFSAQQFPDLHSELNLSSLELGDSALYFCASSVVKGENTEAFFGQGTRLTVV.

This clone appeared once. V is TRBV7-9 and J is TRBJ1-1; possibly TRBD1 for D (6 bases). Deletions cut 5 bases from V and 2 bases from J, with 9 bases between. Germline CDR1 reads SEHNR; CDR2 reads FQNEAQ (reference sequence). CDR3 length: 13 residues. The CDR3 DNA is TGTGCCAGCAGCCAACAGGGAAACACTGAAGCTTTCTTT. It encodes CASSQQGNTEAFF. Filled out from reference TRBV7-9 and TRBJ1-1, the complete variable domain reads DTGVSQNPRHKITKRGQNVTFRCDPISEHNRLYWYRQTLGQGPEFLTYFQNEAQLEKSRLLSDRFSAERPKGSFSTLEIQRTEQGDSAMYLCASSQQGNTEAFFGQGTRLTVV.

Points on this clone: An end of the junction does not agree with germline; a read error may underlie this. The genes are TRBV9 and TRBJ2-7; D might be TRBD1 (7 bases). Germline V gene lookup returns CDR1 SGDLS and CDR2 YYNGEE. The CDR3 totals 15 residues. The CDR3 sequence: CASSSGGDSSYKQYF. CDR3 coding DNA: TGTGCCAGCAGCTCTGGAGGGGACAGCTCCTACAAGCAGTACTTC.